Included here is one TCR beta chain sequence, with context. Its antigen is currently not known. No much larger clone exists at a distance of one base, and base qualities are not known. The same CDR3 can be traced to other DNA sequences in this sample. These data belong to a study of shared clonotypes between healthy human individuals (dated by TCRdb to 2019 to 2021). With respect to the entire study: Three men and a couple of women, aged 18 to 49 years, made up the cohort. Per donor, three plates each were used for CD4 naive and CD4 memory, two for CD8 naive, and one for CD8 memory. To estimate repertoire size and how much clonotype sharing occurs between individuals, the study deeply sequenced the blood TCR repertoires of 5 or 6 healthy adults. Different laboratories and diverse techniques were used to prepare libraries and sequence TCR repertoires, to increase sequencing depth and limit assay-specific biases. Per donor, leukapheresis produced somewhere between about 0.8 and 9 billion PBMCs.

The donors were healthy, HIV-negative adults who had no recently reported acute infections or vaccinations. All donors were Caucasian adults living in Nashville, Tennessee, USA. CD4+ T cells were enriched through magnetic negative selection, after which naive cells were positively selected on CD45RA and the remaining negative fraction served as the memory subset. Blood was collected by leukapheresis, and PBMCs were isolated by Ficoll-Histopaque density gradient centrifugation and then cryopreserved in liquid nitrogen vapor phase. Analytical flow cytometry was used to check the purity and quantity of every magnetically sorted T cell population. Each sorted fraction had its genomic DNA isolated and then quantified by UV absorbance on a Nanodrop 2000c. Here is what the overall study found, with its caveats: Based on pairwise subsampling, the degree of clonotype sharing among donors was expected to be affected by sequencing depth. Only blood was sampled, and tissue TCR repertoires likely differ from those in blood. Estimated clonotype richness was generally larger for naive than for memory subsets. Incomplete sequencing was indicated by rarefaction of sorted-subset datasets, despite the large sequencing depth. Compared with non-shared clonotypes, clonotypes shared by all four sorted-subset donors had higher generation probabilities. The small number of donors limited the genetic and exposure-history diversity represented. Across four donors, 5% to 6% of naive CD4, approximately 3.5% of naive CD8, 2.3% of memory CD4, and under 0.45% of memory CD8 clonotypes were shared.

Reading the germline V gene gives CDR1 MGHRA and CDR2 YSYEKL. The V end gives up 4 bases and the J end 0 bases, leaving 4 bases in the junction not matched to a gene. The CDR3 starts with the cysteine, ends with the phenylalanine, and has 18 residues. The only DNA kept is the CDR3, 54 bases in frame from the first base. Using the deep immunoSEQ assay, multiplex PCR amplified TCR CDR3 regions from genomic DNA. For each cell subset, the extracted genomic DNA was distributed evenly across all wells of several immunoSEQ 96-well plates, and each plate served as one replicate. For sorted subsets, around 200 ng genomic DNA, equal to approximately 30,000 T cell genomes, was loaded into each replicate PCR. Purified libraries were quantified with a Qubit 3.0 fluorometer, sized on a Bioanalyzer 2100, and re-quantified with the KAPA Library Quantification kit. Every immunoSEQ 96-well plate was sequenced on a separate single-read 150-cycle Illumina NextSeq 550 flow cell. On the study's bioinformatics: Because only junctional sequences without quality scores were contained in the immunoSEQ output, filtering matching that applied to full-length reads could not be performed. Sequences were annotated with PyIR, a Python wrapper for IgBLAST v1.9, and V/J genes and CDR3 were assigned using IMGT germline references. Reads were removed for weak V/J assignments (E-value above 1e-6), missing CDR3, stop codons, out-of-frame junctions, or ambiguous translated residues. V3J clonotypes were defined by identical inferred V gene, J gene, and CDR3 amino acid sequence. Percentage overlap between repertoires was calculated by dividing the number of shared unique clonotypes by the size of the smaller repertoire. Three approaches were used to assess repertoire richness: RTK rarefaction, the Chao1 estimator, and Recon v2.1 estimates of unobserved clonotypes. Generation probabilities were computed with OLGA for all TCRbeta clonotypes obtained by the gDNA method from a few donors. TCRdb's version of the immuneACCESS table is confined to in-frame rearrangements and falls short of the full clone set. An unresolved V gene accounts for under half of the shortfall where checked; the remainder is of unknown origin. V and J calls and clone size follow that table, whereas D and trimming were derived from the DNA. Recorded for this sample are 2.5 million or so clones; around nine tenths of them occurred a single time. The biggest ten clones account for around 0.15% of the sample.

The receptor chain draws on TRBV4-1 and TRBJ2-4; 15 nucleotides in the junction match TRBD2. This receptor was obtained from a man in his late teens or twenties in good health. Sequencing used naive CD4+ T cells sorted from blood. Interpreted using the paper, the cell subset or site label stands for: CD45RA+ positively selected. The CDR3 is CASSPGLAGGLAKNIQYF. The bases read TGCGCCAGCAGCCCCGGACTAGCGGGGGGGCTAGCCAAAAACATTCAGTACTTC.